This T cell receptor (beta chain) was captured in a study of naive and memory T cell subsets (dated by TCRdb to the late 2010s). Describing the broader study: An open-source, UMI-based TCR alpha and beta sequencing pipeline was applied to sorted naive and memory peripheral blood T cell subsets. The functional CMV T cell responses agreed completely with IgG serology results. RNA was DNase-treated and reverse transcribed with TCR constant-region primers, mostly using SuperScript III. General study outcomes and caveats: Once error correction was done, more than 90% of naive TCR sequences showed up just once, which made the naive abundance distributions much steeper than those of the memory subsets. TCR abundance followed a power law with an exponent that was different for naive and memory subsets but consistent across the three individuals. In both CD4 and CD8 cells, a rise in Gini index and a fall in Shannon and inverse Simpson diversity were observed from naive through CM, EM and EMRA. RNA-based TCR counts may be affected by expression changes linked to T cell activation and differentiation. The repertoire findings for the naive and memory subsets could not be validated against a ground truth because none was available. Clonotypes were defined as single alpha or beta chain sequences, not paired alpha/beta receptors.

With regard to this clonotype: The target of this receptor is not known. Per-nucleotide qualities are absent, and no much larger clonotype sits a single base away.

TCR alpha and beta chain libraries were amplified separately from the second PCR step onward. The CMV status of each donor was determined by measuring IFNgamma production from CD4+ T cells after fresh PBMCs had been stimulated overnight with CMV viral lysate. CD4 T cells were positively selected with Miltenyi beads, followed by positive selection of CD8 T cells from the CD4-negative fraction. Cells stained for CD3, CD4, CD8, CD45RA, CD27 and a live/dead dye were sorted on a BD Aria II into four subsets by CD45RA and CD27. For sorting, CD45RA-CD27- cells were defined as effector memory cells, while CD45RA+CD27- cells were defined as EMRA cells. A few healthy volunteers provided blood, and the blood of each volunteer was split into CD4 and CD8 T cells and then into four differentiation subsets. Approximately 130 ml of peripheral blood was drawn per donor, and PBMC were isolated by Ficoll-Paque PLUS density-gradient centrifugation. Sorted cells were lysed in RLT buffer, after which RNA was extracted using a Qiagen RNeasy kit and stored at -80 degrees C.

The library was obtained by UMI-ligation and nested PCR. To cover both TRBC1 and TRBC2, the beta constant-region primer consisted of an equimolar mix of two oligonucleotides. A single-stranded oligonucleotide bearing the SP2 primer plus a 12-nucleotide UMI was ligated onto the 3' end of the cDNA by T4 RNA ligase 1. The ligated cDNA went through four rounds of PCR with nested alpha and beta constant-region primers together with the SP2 primer. The ligation reaction was kept at 16 degrees C for roughly 18-25 hours. PCR2 was typically performed as a SYBR Green qPCR and was stopped at a predetermined threshold so that over-amplification was prevented. Apart from the first purification, every purification step used Agencourt AMPure XP magnetic beads. Library amounts were measured by Qubit and library quality was assessed on a TapeStation, where the main peak was expected at around 650 bp. Pooled libraries were sequenced on an Illumina MiSeq with v2 2x251 paired-end kits, typically giving roughly 1-2.3 million reads per sample. Each sample was pooled at about 4 nM, and roughly 4.5-8% PhiX was included to help cluster recognition. In the paper's pipeline: Using tag matching that tolerated one base-pair mismatch, Decombinator assigned V and J genes to FASTQ reads that had been processed by Demultiplexor. By using UMIs, Collapsinator corrected both sequencing errors and the frequency errors caused by PCR heterogeneity. CDR3Translator translated TCRs and extracted CDR3s from the conserved cysteine to the FGXG phenylalanine, flagging non-productive sequences. Gini, Shannon entropy and inverse Simpson indices were calculated on repertoires subsampled to equal numbers of UMI-defined TCRs. Clonotype abundance distributions were fitted to a power law by maximum likelihood within the linear range. On one naive CD8 sample, the pipeline and MIGEC gave similar UMI counts, unique TCR numbers and clonal distributions. A set of some 7,600 CMV-associated CDR3 sequences, compiled from VDJdb and a published dataset, was used to search the repertoires. The public reads were reprocessed in TCRdb via fastp at Q25 and MiXCR, keeping in-frame beta chains. CDR3 protein sequences are deduplicated, and each keeps its most common genes and DNA. The V and J calls were not made by the authors but by TCRdb's processing. Here the sample has 25,000 to 30,000 distinct CDR3 sequences; about 10% occur a single time. Of the sample, approximately 15% falls within the top ten clones.

CDR1 is given as GTSNPN and CDR2 as SVGIG, both from the germline V gene (reference sequence). The CDR3 sequence holds 13 residues, the cysteine and phenylalanine included. The sequence is cut down to CDR3 DNA, 39 bases in frame from base 1. V loses 8 bases at its end and J loses 7 bases; junction bases beyond the gene matches: 11. The receptor chain draws on TRBV30 and TRBJ2-7, and 10 junctional nucleotides match TRBD1. The sequence derives from a human donor in good health. The material sequenced was effector memory CD4+ T cells from blood. The sample's cell subset or site, from its label and the paper: effector memory, CD45RA- CD27-. The nucleotide sequence reads as follows: TGTGCCGGGGACAGGGGCGTTCCGGGGGAGCAGTACTTC. Translation gives CAGDRGVPGEQYF.